In its sample, the clone carrying this T cell receptor (beta chain) was seen a few times. Its target is unknown. TCRdb re-derived calls from the 5' RACE reads in MiXCR, one entry per CDR3 protein. Of 1.5 million to 2 million distinct CDR3 sequences in the sample, 32% are singletons; the top ten hold about 0.25%. The data are from a study of identical twins. Healthy Caucasians were all of the donors. V gave up 2 bases and J gave up 0 bases; unmatched junction bases: 3. Germline lookup yields CDR1 MNHEY and CDR2 SVGAGI. The CDR3 length is 15 residues. Study results and caveats: The degree of excess twin sharing was weaker in beta out-of-frame sequences. There was more out-of-frame TCR alpha sharing in monozygotic twins than models estimated. High-abundance cord blood beta clonotypes had fewer insertions; memory repertoires showed none.

Sequenced material: cord blood. This sequence was found in a newborn girl in good health. The chain uses TRBV6-5 and TRBJ1-2, with 7 bases fitting TRBD1. CDR3 residues: CASSYKDRPNYGYTF. As DNA, the CDR3 is TGTGCCAGCAGTTACAAGGACAGGCCTAACTATGGCTACACCTTC.